This TCR beta chain originates from a study of neurological immune-mediated disorders. This CDR3 is built from 15 residues. Per germline, CDR1 SGHRS and CDR2 YFSETQ. V dropped 4 bases and J dropped 5; count of bases not matched to a gene: 6. Regarding the study as a whole: None of the CDR3 amino acid sequences of expanded clones were shared across subjects, and this suggested private repertoires in all groups.

In this sample, this clonotype turned up many times. Its antigen is currently unknown. The method for making cDNA was 5'RACE, and it used 10-nucleotide random UMIs. Each CDR3 protein is one row after TCRdb ran MiXCR on the 5' RACE reads. This table holds some 30,000 distinct CDR3 sequences, roughly 15% found once. The sequencing sample was made of PBMCs. The clonotype originates from a man aged 70 or older in good health. The rearrangement links TRBV5-1 to TRBJ2-1; 10 nucleotides line up with TRBD1. The CDR3 is CASSEGTGVNNEQFF. The CDR3 nucleotides read TGCGCCAGCAGCGAGGGGACAGGGGTCAACAATGAGCAGTTCTTC. The full variable domain, in which reference TRBV5-1 and TRBJ2-1 provide the parts outside the CDR3, is KAGVTQTPRYLIKTRGQQVTLSCSPISGHRSVSWYQQTPGQGLQFLFEYFSETQRNKGNFPGRFSGRQFSNSRSEMNVSTLELGDSALYLCASSEGTGVNNEQFFGPGTRLTVL.